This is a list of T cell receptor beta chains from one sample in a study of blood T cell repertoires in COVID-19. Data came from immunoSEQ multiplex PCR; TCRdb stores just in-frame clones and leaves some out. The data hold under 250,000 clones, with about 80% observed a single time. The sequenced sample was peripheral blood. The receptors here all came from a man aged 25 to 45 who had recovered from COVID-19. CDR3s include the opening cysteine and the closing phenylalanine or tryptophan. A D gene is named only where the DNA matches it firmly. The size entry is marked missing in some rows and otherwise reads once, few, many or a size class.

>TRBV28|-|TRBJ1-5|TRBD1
CASRTRGRGGQPQHF
TGTGCCAGCAGGACCAGGGGGCGCGGAGGGCAGCCCCAGCATTTT
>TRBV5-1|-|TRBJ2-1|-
CASTRQGPEYNEQFF
TGCGCCAGCACGAGGCAGGGGCCGGAGTACAATGAGCAGTTCTTC
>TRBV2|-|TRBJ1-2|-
CASSPRRDGTYGYTF
TGTGCCAGCTCCCCCAGGAGGGACGGGACTTATGGCTACACCTTC
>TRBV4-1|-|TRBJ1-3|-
CASSQQAGNTIYF
TGCGCCAGCAGCCAACAGGCTGGAAACACCATATATTTT
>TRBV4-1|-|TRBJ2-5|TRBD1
CASSLLDRLETQYF
TGCGCCAGCAGCCTCCTGGACAGGCTAGAGACCCAGTACTTC
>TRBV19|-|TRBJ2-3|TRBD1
CASSIEGQGSTDTQYF
TGTGCCAGTAGTATAGAGGGACAGGGGAGCACAGATACGCAGTATTTT
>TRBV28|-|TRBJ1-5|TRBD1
CASSFSYDRVVYSNQPQHF
TGTGCCAGCAGTTTTTCATACGACAGGGTTGTGTATAGCAATCAGCCCCAGCATTTT
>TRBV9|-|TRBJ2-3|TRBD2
CASSVGGGFGTDTQYF
TGTGCCAGCAGCGTAGGCGGGGGGTTCGGCACAGATACGCAGTATTTT
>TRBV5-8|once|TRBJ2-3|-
CASRQGFTDTQYF
TGTGCCAGCAGACAGGGTTTTACAGATACGCAGTATTTT
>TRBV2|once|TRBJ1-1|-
CATSPGPNTEAFF
TGTGCCACCTCCCCAGGGCCGAACACTGAAGCTTTCTTT
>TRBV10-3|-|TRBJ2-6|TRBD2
CAISEVLAGVSGANVLTF
TGTGCCATCAGTGAAGTACTAGCGGGGGTCTCTGGGGCCAACGTCCTGACTTTC